The sequence of this T cell receptor beta chain was determined in a study of blood T cell repertoires in COVID-19. About the research overall: The United States, Italy and Spain provided the acute and convalescent COVID-19 samples.

Method: immunoSEQ multiplex PCR; TCRdb's copy keeps in-frame clones and lacks some. The sample consists of some 20,000 clones, 90% to 95% of them appearing once. Looked up from germline, CDR1 is MNHEY and CDR2 is SVGEGT. This CDR3 region has 13 residues. The V gene lost 2 bases and the J gene lost 0 bases, with 5 bases spanning the gap. The chain combines TRBV6-2 or TRBV6-3 with TRBJ2-7; D gene ambiguous. The clonotype comes from a human donor in a cohort sampled during active COVID-19. The specimen was peripheral blood. CDR3 loop: CASSYTNSYEQYF. CDR3 in DNA: TGTGCCAGCAGTTACACAAACTCCTACGAGCAGTACTTC.